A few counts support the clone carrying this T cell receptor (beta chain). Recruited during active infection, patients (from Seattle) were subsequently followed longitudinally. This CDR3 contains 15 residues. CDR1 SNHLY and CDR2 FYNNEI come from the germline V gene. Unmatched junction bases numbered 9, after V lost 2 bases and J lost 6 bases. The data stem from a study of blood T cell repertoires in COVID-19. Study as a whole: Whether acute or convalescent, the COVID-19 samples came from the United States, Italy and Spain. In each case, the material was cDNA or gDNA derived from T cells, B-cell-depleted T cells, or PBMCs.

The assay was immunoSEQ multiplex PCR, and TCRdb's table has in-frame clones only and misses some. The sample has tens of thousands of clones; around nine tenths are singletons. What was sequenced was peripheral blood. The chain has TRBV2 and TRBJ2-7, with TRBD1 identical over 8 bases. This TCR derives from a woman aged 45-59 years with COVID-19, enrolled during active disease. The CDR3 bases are TGTGCCAGCAGTGAATTCCCCGGGACAGGAGGCGAGCAGTACTTC. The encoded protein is CASSEFPGTGGEQYF.